One and the same sample provided the 6 T cell receptor beta chains below, sequenced in a study of T cell responses to AZD1222 COVID-19 vaccine. Data came from immunoSEQ multiplex PCR; TCRdb stores just in-frame clones and leaves some out. The sample includes under 35,000 clones, 65% to 90% seen only once; the top ten take 6.8%. Sequencing used peripheral blood, obtained on day 0 of AZD1222 vaccination. The receptors originated from an adult in good health.

J is TRBJ1-2 and V is TRBV9, with TRBD1 matching over 9 bases. The CDR3 totals 14 residues. V dropped 3 bases and J dropped 4; count of bases not matched to a gene: 4. Germline V gene lookup returns CDR1 SGDLS and CDR2 YYNGEE. The CDR3 loop is CASSAVGQGYGYTF. The CDR3 DNA sequence: TGTGCCAGCAGCGCCGTGGGACAGGGCTATGGCTACACCTTC.

This clone was observed a few times. The chain uses TRBV7-9 and TRBJ1-2; TRBD1 agrees at 12 bases. Germline V gives CDR1 SEHNR, CDR2 FQNEAQ (reference sequence). CDR3 length: 17 residues. The V gene end was trimmed by 1 base and the J gene end by 4 bases; junction bases not matched to a gene: 7. CDR3 in DNA: TGTGCCAGCAGCTTAGAAGGGACAGGGGGCGGAAGCTATGGCTACACCTTC. Its translation is CASSLEGTGGGSYGYTF.

This clone was counted a single time. The chain employs TRBV5-1 and TRBJ1-2; 10 bases agree with TRBD1. The V gene's germline CDR1 is SGHRS and CDR2 YFSETQ. The V and J ends lost 4 bases and 2 bases, in that order; junction bases with no gene match: 5. The CDR3 contains 15 residues. Here the CDR3 reads CASSARDRGNYGYTF. The CDR3 nucleotides are TGCGCCAGCAGCGCCCGGGACAGGGGCAACTATGGCTACACCTTC.

J is TRBJ2-2 and V is TRBV27; a weak D match, TRBD2 (6 bases). Trimming stripped 3 bases from V and 7 bases from J, with 15 bases between. The CDR3 is made up of 15 amino acids. Per germline, CDR1 MNHEY and CDR2 SMNVEV (reference sequence). This CDR3 reads CASSFWQGGVGELFF. The DNA of the CDR3 is TGTGCCAGCAGTTTTTGGCAGGGAGGCGTCGGGGAGCTGTTTTTT.

The rearrangement uses TRBV12-5 and TRBJ1-1; perhaps TRBD1 as D (5 bases). Trimming took 5 bases from V and 5 from J, leaving 12 bases between them. The germline gives CDR1 LGHNT, CDR2 FRNRAP. The CDR3 loop spans 13 amino acids. CDR3 in amino acids: CASGLGVGTEAFF. The CDR3 region has the DNA TGTGCTAGTGGTCTGGGGGTGGGGACTGAAGCTTTCTTT. Full variable domain (remainder filled in from reference TRBV12-5 and TRBJ1-1): DARVTQTPRHKVTEMGQEVTMRCQPILGHNTVFWYRQTMMQGLELLAYFRNRAPLDDSGMPKDRFSAEMPDATLATLKIQPSEPRDSAVYFCASGLGVGTEAFFGQGTRLTVV.

This chain connects TRBV28 to TRBJ1-5, with 7 bases aligning to TRBD1. Germline V gene data show CDR1 as MDHEN and CDR2 as SYDVKM. V lost 5 bases and J lost 2; bases outside the gene matches: 9. CDR3 length: 16 residues. CDR3 in DNA: TGTGCCAGCAGTAACAAGGGGGCGAGGGGCAATCAGCCCCAGCATTTT. The encoded protein is CASSNKGARGNQPQHF.